This T cell receptor beta chain was captured in a study of shared clonotypes between healthy human individuals. Profiling relied on immunoSEQ multiplex PCR, and the TCRdb table lists in-frame clones only, not all of them. This repertoire shows approximately 1.5 million clones, 97% to 99% found once; its top ten account for about 0.35%. Specimen: naive CD4+ T cells sorted from blood. Subset specified: CD45RA+ positively selected. The receptor was derived from a man younger than 40 in good health.

The CDR3: CASSVVGIKNNEQFF. The CDR3 coding sequence is TGTGCCAGCAGCGTAGTCGGGATCAAAAACAATGAGCAGTTCTTC. The chain combines TRBV9 with TRBJ2-1; maybe TRBD2 (5 bases). V gave up 0 bases and J gave up 5 bases, with 12 bases separating them. CDR1 is SGDLS, CDR2 YYNGEE, per germline. The CDR3 consists of 15 residues.